Given below is one T cell receptor beta chain in context. Original handling: The assay estimated nucleated cells by amplifying reference gene primers. The table came from immunoSEQ multiplex PCR; TCRdb's copy has only in-frame clones and leaves some out. V, J and clone size are taken as reported in that table, and D and trimming were inferred from the DNA itself. This sample has some 74,000 clones; about nine tenths occur once, and the top ten carry more than 5.5%. This sample stems from a study of blood T cell repertoires in COVID-19. Study-level background: Spain, Italy and the United States supplied samples that represented acute and convalescent COVID-19. T cells, B-cell-depleted T cells, or PBMCs provided the cDNA or gDNA that served as material.

The ends lost 3 bases at V and 4 bases at J; junction bases unmatched: 2. Germline V CDR1 and CDR2: MDHEN, SYDVKM. CDR3 length: 13 residues. This chain uses TRBV28 with TRBJ1-2, with 7 positions matching TRBD1. This TCR was sampled from an elderly woman with acute or convalescent COVID-19. Sequenced input: peripheral blood. CDR3 coding DNA: TGTGCCAGCAGTTTGGACAGGTTCTATGGCTACACCTTC. It encodes CASSLDRFYGYTF.